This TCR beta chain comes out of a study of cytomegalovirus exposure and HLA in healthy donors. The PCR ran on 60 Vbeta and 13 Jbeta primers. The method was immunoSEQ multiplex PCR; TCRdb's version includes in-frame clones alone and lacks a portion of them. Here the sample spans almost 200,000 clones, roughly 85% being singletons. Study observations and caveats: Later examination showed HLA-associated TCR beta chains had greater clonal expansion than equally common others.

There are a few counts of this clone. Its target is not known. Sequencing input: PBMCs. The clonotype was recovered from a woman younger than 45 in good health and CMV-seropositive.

CDR3 sequence reads: CASSTWPSSGGSTDTQYF. The CDR3 DNA is TGTGCCAGCAGCACCTGGCCGTCTAGCGGGGGGTCCACAGATACGCAGTATTTT. The gene calls are TRBV11-2 and TRBJ2-3; 11 positions match TRBD2. The CDR3 runs to 18 residues. Trimming took 5 bases from V and 2 from J; bases not matched to a gene: 12. The germline V gene has CDR1 SGHAT and CDR2 FQNNGV. The variable domain in full, completed from reference TRBV11-2 and TRBJ2-3, reads EAGVAQSPRYKIIEKRQSVAFWCNPISGHATLYWYQQILGQGPKLLIQFQNNGVVDDSQLPKDRFSAERLKGVDSTLKIQPAKLEDSAVYLCASSTWPSSGGSTDTQYFGPGTRLTVL.